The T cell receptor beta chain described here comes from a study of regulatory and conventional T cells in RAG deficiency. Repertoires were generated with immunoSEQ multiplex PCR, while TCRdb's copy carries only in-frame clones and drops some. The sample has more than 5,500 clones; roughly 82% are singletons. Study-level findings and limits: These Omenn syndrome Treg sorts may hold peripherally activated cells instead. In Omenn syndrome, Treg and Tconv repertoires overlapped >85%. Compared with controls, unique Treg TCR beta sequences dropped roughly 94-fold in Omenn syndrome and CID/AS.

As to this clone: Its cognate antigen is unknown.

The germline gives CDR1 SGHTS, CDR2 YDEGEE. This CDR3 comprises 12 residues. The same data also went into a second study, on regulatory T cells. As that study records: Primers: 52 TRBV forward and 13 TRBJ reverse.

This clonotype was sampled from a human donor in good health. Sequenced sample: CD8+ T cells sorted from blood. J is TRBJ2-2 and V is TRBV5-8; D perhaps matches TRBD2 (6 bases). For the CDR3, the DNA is TGTGCTTGGAGGGCGAACACCGGGGAGCTGTTTTTT. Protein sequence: CAWRANTGELFF.